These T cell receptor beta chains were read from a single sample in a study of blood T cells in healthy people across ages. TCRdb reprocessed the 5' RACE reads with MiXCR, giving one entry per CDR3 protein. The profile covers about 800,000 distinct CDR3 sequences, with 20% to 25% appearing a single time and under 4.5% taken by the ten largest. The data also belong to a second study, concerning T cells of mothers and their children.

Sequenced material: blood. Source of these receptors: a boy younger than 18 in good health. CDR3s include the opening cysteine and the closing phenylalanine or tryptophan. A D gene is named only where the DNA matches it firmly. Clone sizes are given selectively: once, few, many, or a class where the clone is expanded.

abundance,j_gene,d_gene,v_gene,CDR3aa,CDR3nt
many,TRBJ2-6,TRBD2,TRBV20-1,CSASRTSGSNSGANVLTF,TGCAGTGCCTCTCGGACTAGCGGGAGCAACTCTGGGGCCAACGTCCTGACTTTC
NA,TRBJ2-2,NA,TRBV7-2,CASSLRRSPTGELFF,TGTGCCAGCAGCCTACGCAGATCCCCCACCGGGGAGCTGTTTTTT
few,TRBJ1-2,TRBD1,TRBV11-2,CASSLVTGAGDYGYTF,TGTGCCAGCAGCTTGGTCACAGGGGCCGGAGACTATGGCTACACCTTC
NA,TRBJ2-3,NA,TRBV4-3,CASSQSNKDTQYF,TGCGCCAGCAGCCAATCAAACAAAGATACGCAGTATTTT
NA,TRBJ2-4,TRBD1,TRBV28,CASSTDRSAKYF,TGTGCCAGCAGCACGGACAGGTCGGCTAAGTACTTC
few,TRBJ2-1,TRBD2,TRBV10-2,CASSGSGGEQFF,TGCGCCAGCAGTGGGAGCGGGGGTGAGCAGTTCTTC
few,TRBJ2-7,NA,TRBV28,CASLFSVGSSYEQYF,TGCGCCAGCCTCTTTTCGGTCGGTAGCTCCTACGAGCAGTACTTC
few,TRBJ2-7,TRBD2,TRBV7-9,CASSPKGLAGGSYEQYF,TGTGCCAGCAGTCCAAAGGGACTAGCGGGGGGCTCCTACGAGCAGTACTTC
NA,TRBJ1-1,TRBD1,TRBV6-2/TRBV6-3,CASSTTRDRGLGTEAFF,TGTGCCAGCAGCACGACTAGGGACAGGGGGCTGGGGACTGAAGCTTTCTTT
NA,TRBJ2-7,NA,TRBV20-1,CSASRKSGSGAYEQYF,TGCAGTGCTAGCAGAAAATCAGGGTCGGGAGCCTACGAGCAGTACTTC
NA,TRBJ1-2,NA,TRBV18,CASSTAGEGSYGYTF,TGTGCCAGCTCCACGGCGGGGGAGGGGTCCTATGGCTACACCTTC
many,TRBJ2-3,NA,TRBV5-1,CASSPDSNTDTQYF,TGCGCCAGCAGCCCGGACAGTAATACAGATACGCAGTATTTT
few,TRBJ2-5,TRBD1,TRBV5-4,CASSPWTGGAETQYF,TGTGCCAGCAGCCCCTGGACAGGGGGGGCAGAGACCCAGTACTTC
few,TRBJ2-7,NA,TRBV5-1,CASRRSLGDRGYEQYF,TGCGCCAGCAGGAGGAGCCTCGGCGACAGAGGCTACGAGCAGTACTTC
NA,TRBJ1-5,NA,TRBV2,CASSELGAAQPQHF,TGTGCCAGCAGTGAATTGGGAGCGGCTCAGCCCCAGCATTTT